Listed below are T cell receptor beta chains from one sample, sequenced in a study of T-cell memory formation after mild COVID-19. One entry per CDR3 protein results from TCRdb running MiXCR on the 5' RACE reads. The sample has almost 350,000 distinct CDR3 sequences, around a fifth seen once; the top ten hold about 21%. Sequencing used PBMCs or a T cell subset sorted from them (not recorded which). The receptors were sampled from a man aged 18 to 35 who had mild COVID-19 (a few samples of this study predate the infection). Cell type and time point are not known. Each CDR3 is given with its conserved first and last residue. Each record gives: clone size, V gene, D gene, J gene, CDR3 protein, CDR3 DNA. The D gene is left open where the match is weak. Expanded clones are given a class, and other clones once, few, many or no size at all.

>many|TRBV12-3/TRBV12-4|TRBD2|TRBJ2-3
CASSSQKRGGSDTQYF
TGTGCCAGCAGTTCCCAGAAGCGGGGGGGTTCAGATACGCAGTATTTT
>-|TRBV20-1|-|TRBJ1-1
CSARGQNTEAFF
TGCAGTGCTAGAGGACAGAACACTGAAGCTTTCTTT
>-|TRBV25-1|-|TRBJ1-5
CASSESEGLTDTQHF
TGTGCCAGCAGTGAATCGGAGGGACTAACAGATACGCAGCATTTT
>-|TRBV20-1|-|TRBJ2-7
CSAREGQGHYEQYF
TGCAGTGCTAGAGAGGGGCAGGGGCACTACGAGCAGTACTTC
>-|TRBV4-3|-|TRBJ2-5
CASSQEGGARQETQYF
TGCGCCAGCAGCCAAGAGGGGGGAGCGCGGCAAGAGACCCAGTACTTC
>-|TRBV11-3|-|TRBJ2-7
CASSLDLGGYEQYF
TGTGCCAGCAGCTTAGATCTGGGTGGGTACGAGCAGTACTTC
>few|TRBV7-9|-|TRBJ2-7
CASSFGSGFYEQYF
TGTGCCAGCAGCTTTGGATCCGGGTTCTACGAGCAGTACTTC
>-|TRBV7-9|TRBD1|TRBJ2-5
CASSPWTGGETQYF
TGTGCCAGCAGCCCATGGACAGGGGGCGAGACCCAGTACTTC
>few|TRBV9|-|TRBJ2-3
CASSVGGLAADTQYF
TGTGCCAGCAGCGTAGGAGGTCTAGCAGCAGATACGCAGTATTTT
>few|TRBV7-6|-|TRBJ2-3
CASSLGRQSSTDTQYF
TGTGCCAGCAGCTTAGGTCGACAGTCTAGCACAGATACGCAGTATTTT
>-|TRBV21-1|-|TRBJ2-5
CASSKGTRRETQYF
TGTGCCAGCAGCAAAGGGACTAGACGTGAGACCCAGTACTTC
>-|TRBV5-1|-|TRBJ2-4
CASSSAGGAKNIQYF
TGCGCCAGCAGCTCGGCCGGTGGCGCAAAAAACATTCAGTACTTC
>-|TRBV11-2|TRBD1|TRBJ1-5
CASSLGLAGGYAQHF
TGTGCCAGCAGCTTAGGTTTGGCAGGGGGCTACGCCCAGCATTTT
>-|TRBV9|-|TRBJ1-4
CASSVGSQNEKLFF
TGTGCCAGCAGCGTAGGTAGCCAGAATGAAAAACTGTTTTTT
>many|TRBV5-1|-|TRBJ2-2
CASSEDGPNTGELFF
TGCGCCAGCAGCGAGGACGGTCCGAACACCGGGGAGCTGTTTTTT
>-|TRBV4-3|-|TRBJ2-6
CASSPGGSNSGANVLTF
TGCGCCAGCAGCCCCGGGGGATCTAACTCTGGGGCCAACGTCCTGACTTTC
>-|TRBV6-5|TRBD2|TRBJ2-2
CASKLAGGRNTGELFF
TGTGCCAGCAAACTAGCGGGGGGCAGGAACACCGGGGAGCTGTTTTTT
>-|TRBV6-1|-|TRBJ1-5
CASIGGNQPQHF
TGTGCCAGCATTGGGGGTAACCAGCCCCAGCATTTT
>-|TRBV7-9|-|TRBJ1-1
CASRSRSTNTEAFF
TGTGCCAGCCGTTCTCGGTCCACGAACACTGAAGCTTTCTTT
>few|TRBV7-2|TRBD2|TRBJ2-5
CASSLPLAGVETQYF
TGTGCCAGCAGCTTACCACTAGCGGGGGTGGAGACCCAGTACTTC
>few|TRBV6-6|-|TRBJ1-2
CASSYLDGANYGYTF
TGTGCCAGCAGTTACCTGGACGGAGCTAACTATGGCTACACCTTC
>-|TRBV12-3/TRBV12-4|-|TRBJ2-3
CASDSGPAKGLTQYF
TGTGCCAGCGATTCCGGACCAGCTAAGGGCCTTACGCAGTATTTT
>-|TRBV2|-|TRBJ2-7
CASSEALDRCHEQYF
TGTGCCAGCAGTGAAGCGCTGGACAGATGCCACGAGCAGTACTTC
>-|TRBV5-6|-|TRBJ1-6
CASSWPQGNSPLHF
TGTGCCAGCAGCTGGCCCCAGGGGAATTCACCCCTCCACTTT
>-|TRBV2|-|TRBJ2-1
CASSPGAESYNEQFF
TGTGCCAGCAGCCCGGGGGCGGAGTCCTACAATGAGCAGTTCTTC
>-|TRBV7-2|-|TRBJ1-1
CASSRFTPNTEAFF
TGTGCCAGCAGCCGATTTACACCGAACACTGAAGCTTTCTTT
>few|TRBV18|-|TRBJ2-5
CASSQWGETQYF
TGTGCCAGCTCCCAATGGGGAGAGACCCAGTACTTC
>-|TRBV10-2|-|TRBJ2-1
CASSDAPHGMGNEQFF
TGCGCCAGCAGTGATGCCCCACACGGGATGGGCAATGAGCAGTTCTTC
>-|TRBV5-1|-|TRBJ1-1
CASSSVYFGGGTEAFF
TGCGCCAGCAGCTCCGTGTATTTCGGGGGAGGAACTGAAGCTTTCTTT
>few|TRBV3-1|-|TRBJ1-2
CASSPLEAEAFNYGYTF
TGTGCCAGCAGCCCCCTCGAGGCGGAGGCATTTAACTATGGCTACACCTTC
>many|TRBV18|-|TRBJ2-1
CASSPPSENEQFF
TGTGCCAGCTCACCGCCCTCGGAGAATGAGCAGTTCTTC